This T cell receptor beta chain appears in the sequencing data of a study of cytomegalovirus exposure and HLA in healthy donors. A note on this clone: Its antigen is not identified.

Study findings and constraints: The authors enumerated 150 to 200 TCR beta chains as linked to cytomegalovirus. Rarity held for most TCR sequences, but there were some public TCRs that occurred in many donors. Because they were indistinguishable, some V segments, including TRBV6-2 and TRBV6-3, were excluded.

V lost 5 bases and J lost 0, with 10 bases in between. The germline CDR1 and CDR2 sequences are SEHNR and FQNEAQ (reference sequence). CDR3 length equals 15 residues. PCR amplification relied on 60 Vbeta primers (plus 13 Jbeta primers). Using immunoSEQ multiplex PCR, the repertoire was profiled, and TCRdb retains in-frame clones only, with some absent. The sample holds 35,000 to 40,000 clones, 74% seen once. This sequence originates from a man aged 30 to 39 in good health and CMV-seronegative. The sequenced sample was PBMCs. V is TRBV7-9 and J is TRBJ2-2; D possibly corresponds to TRBD2 (5 bases). CDR3 residues: CASSLVGANTGELFF. The DNA for the CDR3 is TGTGCCAGCAGCCTCGTCGGGGCGAACACCGGGGAGCTGTTTTTT.